This T cell receptor beta chain was obtained from a study of T cell responses to AZD1222 COVID-19 vaccine. Study conclusions and caveats: Reports say nearly half of spike-specific TCRs go after unmutated variant regions. The donors showed a predominance of white British ancestry and of females, with possible underestimation of clonal diversity. Vaccination with two AZD1222 doses was followed by a rise in Spike-specific TCR breadth and depth.

Assay: immunoSEQ multiplex PCR; the TCRdb copy retains only in-frame clones and omits some. The sample holds some 200,000 clones, about 94% seen once. The CDR3 totals 13 residues. Trimming cost V 3 bases and J 10 bases, with 15 bases left between them. Germline V gene sequence: CDR1 LGHDT, CDR2 YNNKEL (reference sequence). To note about this clone: The antigen is undetermined.

This TCR derives from an adult who received the MenACWY meningococcal vaccine as a control. Sequenced here: peripheral blood, sampled 28 days after the second dose of the MenACWY control vaccine. V and J are TRBV3-1 (or the pseudogene TRBV3-2) and TRBJ1-1; D gene ambiguous. The CDR3 loop is CASSQGSLARAFF. For the CDR3, the DNA is TGTGCCAGCAGCCAGGGGAGTTTGGCGCGAGCTTTCTTT.